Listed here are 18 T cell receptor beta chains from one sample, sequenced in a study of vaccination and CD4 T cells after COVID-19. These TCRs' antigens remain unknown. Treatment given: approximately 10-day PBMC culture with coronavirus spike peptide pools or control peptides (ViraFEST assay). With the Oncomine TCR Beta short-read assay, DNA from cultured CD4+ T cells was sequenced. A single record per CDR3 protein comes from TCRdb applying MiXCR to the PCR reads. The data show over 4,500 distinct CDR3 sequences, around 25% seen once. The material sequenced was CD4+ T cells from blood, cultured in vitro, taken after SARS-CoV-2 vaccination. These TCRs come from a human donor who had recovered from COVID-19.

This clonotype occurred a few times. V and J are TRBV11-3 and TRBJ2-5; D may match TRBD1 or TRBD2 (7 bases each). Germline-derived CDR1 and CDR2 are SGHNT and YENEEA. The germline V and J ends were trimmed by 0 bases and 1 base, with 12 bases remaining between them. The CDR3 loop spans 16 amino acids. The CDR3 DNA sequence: TGTGCCAGCAGCTTAGATCCAGGGGGGGTCCAAGAGACCCAGTACTTC. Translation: CASSLDPGGVQETQYF. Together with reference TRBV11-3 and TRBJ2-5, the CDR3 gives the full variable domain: EAGVVQSPRYKIIEKKQPVAFWCNPISGHNTLYWYLQNLGQGPELLIRYENEEAVDDSQLPKDRFSAERLKGVDSTLKIQPAELGDSAVYLCASSLDPGGVQETQYFGPGTRLLVL.

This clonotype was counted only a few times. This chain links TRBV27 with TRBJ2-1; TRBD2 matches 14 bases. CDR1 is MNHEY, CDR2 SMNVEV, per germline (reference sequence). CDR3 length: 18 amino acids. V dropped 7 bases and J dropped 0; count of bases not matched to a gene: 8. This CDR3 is CASTRLAGGRSSYNEQFF. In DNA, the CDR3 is TGTGCCAGCACCAGACTAGCGGGAGGGCGAAGCTCCTACAATGAGCAGTTCTTC.

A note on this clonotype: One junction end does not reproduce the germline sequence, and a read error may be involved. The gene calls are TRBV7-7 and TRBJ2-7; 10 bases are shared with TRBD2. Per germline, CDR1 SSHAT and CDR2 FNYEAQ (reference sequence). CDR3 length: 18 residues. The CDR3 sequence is CASSLPSPKREGVYEQYF. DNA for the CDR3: TGTGCTAGCAGCTTACCCTCCCCTAAGCGGGAGGGGGTCTACGAGCAGTACTTC.

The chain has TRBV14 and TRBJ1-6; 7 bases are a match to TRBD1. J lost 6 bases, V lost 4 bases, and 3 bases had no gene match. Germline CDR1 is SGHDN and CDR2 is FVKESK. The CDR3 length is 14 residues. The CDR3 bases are TGTGCCAGCAGCCTCAGGGACAGTAATTCACCCCTCCACTTT. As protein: CASSLRDSNSPLHF. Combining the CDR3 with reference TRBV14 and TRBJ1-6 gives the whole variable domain EAGVTQFPSHSVIEKGQTVTLRCDPISGHDNLYWYRRVMGKEIKFLLHFVKESKQDESGMPNNRFLAERTGGTYSTLKVQPAELEDSGVYFCASSLRDSNSPLHFGNGTRLTVT.

The CDR3 DNA reads TGTGCCAGCAGCACCCGACAGGGAGGGAAGGGCTACACCTTC. Translating it yields CASSTRQGGKGYTF. The V call is TRBV21-1, the J call TRBJ1-2; TRBD1 was called by the table and not checked on the DNA. TRBV21-1 is labeled a pseudogene. The CDR3 sequence is 14 residues long.

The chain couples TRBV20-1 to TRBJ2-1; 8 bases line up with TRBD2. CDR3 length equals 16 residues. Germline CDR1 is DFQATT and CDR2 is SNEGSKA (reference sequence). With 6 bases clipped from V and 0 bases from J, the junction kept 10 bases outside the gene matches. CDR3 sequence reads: CSAGGGAGGSYNEQFF. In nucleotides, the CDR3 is TGCAGTGCGGGGGGGGGGGCGGGGGGCTCCTACAATGAGCAGTTCTTC.

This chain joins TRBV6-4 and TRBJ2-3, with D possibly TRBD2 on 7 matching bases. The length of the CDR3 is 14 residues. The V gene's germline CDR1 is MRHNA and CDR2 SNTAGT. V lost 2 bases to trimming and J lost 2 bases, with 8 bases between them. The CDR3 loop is CASSDGGATDTQYF. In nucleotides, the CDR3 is TGTGCCAGCAGTGACGGGGGGGCCACAGATACGCAGTATTTT.

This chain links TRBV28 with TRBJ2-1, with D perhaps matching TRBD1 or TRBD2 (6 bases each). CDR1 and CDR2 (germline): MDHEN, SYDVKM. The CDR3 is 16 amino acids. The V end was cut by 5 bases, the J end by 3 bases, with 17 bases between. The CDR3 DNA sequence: TGTGCCAGCAGTGGACTTGGGGGGCCGGTCTACAATGAGCAGTTCTTC. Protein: CASSGLGGPVYNEQFF.

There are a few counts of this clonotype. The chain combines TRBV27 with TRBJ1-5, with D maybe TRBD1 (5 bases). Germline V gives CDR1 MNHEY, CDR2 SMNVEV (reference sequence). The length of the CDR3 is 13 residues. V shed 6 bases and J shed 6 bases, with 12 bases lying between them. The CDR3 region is CASRLSGGQPQHF. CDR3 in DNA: TGTGCCAGCAGACTATCTGGGGGTCAGCCCCAGCATTTT.

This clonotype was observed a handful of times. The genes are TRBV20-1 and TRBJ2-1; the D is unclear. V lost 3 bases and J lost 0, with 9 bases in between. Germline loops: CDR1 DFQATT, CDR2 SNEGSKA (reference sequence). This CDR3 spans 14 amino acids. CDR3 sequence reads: CSASSLSSYNEQFF. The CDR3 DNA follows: TGCAGTGCTAGTTCCCTTAGCTCCTACAATGAGCAGTTCTTC.

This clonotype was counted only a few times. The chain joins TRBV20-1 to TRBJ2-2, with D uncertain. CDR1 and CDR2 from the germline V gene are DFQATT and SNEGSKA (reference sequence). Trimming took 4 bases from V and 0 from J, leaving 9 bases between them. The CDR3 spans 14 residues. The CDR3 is CSATGTTNTGELFF. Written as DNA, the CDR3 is TGCAGTGCTACTGGCACTACGAACACCGGGGAGCTGTTTTTT.

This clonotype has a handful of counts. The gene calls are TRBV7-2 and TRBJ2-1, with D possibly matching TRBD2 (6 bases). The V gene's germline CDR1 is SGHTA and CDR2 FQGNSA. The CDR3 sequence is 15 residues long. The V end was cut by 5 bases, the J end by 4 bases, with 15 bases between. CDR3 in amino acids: CASSLISGPYNEQFF. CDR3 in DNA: TGTGCCAGCAGCCTGATTAGCGGCCCTTACAATGAGCAGTTCTTC.

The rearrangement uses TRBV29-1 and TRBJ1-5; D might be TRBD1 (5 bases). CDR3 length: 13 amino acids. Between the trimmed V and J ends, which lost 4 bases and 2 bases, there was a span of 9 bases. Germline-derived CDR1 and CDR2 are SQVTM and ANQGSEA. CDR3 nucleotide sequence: TGCAGCGTTGTCGGGGACGGCAATCAGCCCCAGCATTTT. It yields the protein CSVVGDGNQPQHF.

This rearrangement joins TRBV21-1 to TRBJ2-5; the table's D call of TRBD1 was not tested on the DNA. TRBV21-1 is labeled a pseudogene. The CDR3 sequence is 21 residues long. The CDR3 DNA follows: TGTGCCAGCAGCAAAGAGCGGTTGGGGGCGCAGAGCCGATTGGATTTGGAGACCCAGTACTTC. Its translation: CASSKERLGAQSRLDLETQYF.

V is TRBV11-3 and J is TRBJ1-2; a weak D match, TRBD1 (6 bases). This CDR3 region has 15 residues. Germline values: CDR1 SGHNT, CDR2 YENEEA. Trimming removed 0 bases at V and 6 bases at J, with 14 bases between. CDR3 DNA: TGTGCCAGCAGCTTAGAGGCGGGGGCGCGTAATGGCTACACCTTC. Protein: CASSLEAGARNGYTF.

CDR3 amino acids: CAISEGLAGGTDTQYF. The CDR3 nucleotides read TGTGCCATCAGTGAGGGGCTAGCGGGAGGCACAGATACGCAGTATTTT. The chain carries TRBV10-3 and TRBJ2-3; 10 bases agree with TRBD2. CDR1 ENHRY and CDR2 SYGVKD come from the germline V gene. The CDR3 is 16 amino acids. V shed 2 bases and J 1 base; nucleotides not matched to a gene: 3.

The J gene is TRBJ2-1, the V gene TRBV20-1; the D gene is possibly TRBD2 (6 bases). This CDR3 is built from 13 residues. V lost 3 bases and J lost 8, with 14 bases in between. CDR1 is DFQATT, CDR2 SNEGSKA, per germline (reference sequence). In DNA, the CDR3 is TGCAGTGCTAGTCCGGACTATCTCTATGAGCAGTTCTTC. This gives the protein CSASPDYLYEQFF.

The CDR3 loop is CASDRLLDNEQFF. The CDR3, as DNA: TGTGCCAGCGACAGACTCCTTGACAATGAGCAGTTCTTC. V gene TRBV6-1 combines with J gene TRBJ2-1, with a tentative D call TRBD1 (5 bases). The CDR3 has 13 residues. The V end was cut by 8 bases, the J end by 5 bases, with 13 bases between. Germline V gives CDR1 MNHNS, CDR2 SASEGT.